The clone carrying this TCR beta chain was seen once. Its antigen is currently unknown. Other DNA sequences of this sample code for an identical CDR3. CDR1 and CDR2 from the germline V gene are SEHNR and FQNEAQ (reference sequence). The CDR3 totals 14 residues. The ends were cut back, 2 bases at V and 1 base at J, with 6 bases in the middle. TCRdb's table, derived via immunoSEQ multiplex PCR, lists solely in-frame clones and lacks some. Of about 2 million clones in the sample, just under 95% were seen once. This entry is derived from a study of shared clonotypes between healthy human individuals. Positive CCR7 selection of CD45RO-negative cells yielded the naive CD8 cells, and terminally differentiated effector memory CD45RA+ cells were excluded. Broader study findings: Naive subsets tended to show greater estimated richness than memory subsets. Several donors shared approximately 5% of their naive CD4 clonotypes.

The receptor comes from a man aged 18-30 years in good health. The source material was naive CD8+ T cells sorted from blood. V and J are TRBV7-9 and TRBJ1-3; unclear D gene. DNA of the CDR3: TGTGCCAGCAGCTTACCGGGATCTGGAAACACCATATATTTT. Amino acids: CASSLPGSGNTIYF.